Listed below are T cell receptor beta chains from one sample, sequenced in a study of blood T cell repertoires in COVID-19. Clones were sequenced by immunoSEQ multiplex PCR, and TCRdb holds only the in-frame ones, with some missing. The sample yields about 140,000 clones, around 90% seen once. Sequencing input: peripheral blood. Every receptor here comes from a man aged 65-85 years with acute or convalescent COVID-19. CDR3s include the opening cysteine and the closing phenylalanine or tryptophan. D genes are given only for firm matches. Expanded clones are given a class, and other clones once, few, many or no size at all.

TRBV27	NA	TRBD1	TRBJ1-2	CASSTRTGSMRGYTF	TGTGCCAGCAGTACCAGGACAGGGTCAATGCGTGGCTACACCTTC
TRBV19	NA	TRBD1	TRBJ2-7	CASSIKGQGAEQYF	TGTGCCAGTAGTATAAAGGGACAGGGCGCCGAGCAGTACTTC
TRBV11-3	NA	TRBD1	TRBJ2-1	CASSLGQGPYNEQFF	TGTGCCAGCAGCTTAGGACAGGGGCCCTACAATGAGCAGTTCTTC
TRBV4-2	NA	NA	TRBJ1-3	CASSQDRGTGNTIYF	TGTGCCAGCAGCCAAGACCGGGGAACGGGAAACACCATATATTTT
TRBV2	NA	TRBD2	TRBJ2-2	CASSAFLGGGTGELFF	TGTGCCAGCAGTGCGTTTCTTGGGGGGGGCACCGGGGAGCTGTTTTTT
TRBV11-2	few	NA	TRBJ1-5	CASSLEASNQPQHF	TGTGCCAGCAGCTTAGAAGCTAGCAATCAGCCCCAGCATTTT
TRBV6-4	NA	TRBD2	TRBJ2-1	CASSSLAGAYNEQFF	TGTGCCAGCAGTTCTCTGGCGGGGGCCTACAATGAGCAGTTCTTC
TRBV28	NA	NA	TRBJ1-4	CASSQEVVEKLFF	TGTGCCAGCAGCCAGGAGGTGGTTGAAAAACTGTTTTTT
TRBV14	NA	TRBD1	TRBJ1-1	CASSRRTGGDTEAFF	TGTGCCAGCAGTCGTCGGACAGGGGGAGACACTGAAGCTTTCTTT
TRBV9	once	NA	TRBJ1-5	CASSVESTPEPQHF	TGTGCCAGCAGCGTAGAGTCGACACCGGAGCCCCAGCATTTT
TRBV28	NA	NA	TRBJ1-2	CASYSTPGYTF	TGTGCCAGCTACTCCACCCCAGGCTACACCTTC
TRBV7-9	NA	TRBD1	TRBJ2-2	CASSLGQTNTGELFF	TGTGCCAGCAGCCTGGGACAGACGAACACCGGGGAGCTGTTTTTT
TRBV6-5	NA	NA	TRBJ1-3	CASIQGNTIYF	TGTGCCAGCATCCAGGGAAACACCATATATTTT
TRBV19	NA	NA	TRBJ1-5	CASRRGERWNQPQHF	TGTGCCAGTAGGCGGGGGGAACGGTGGAATCAGCCCCAGCATTTT
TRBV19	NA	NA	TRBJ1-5	CASSILAGQPQHF	TGTGCCAGTAGTATTTTAGCCGGGCAGCCCCAGCATTTT
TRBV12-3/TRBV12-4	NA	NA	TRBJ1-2	CASSSARQNGYTF	TGTGCCAGCAGTTCCGCCAGGCAAAATGGCTACACCTTC
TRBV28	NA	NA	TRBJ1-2	CASSFEQANYGYTF	TGTGCCAGCAGTTTTGAACAAGCTAACTATGGCTACACCTTC
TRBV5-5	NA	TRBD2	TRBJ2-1	CASSFWASGINEQFF	TGTGCCAGCAGCTTTTGGGCTAGCGGGATCAATGAGCAGTTCTTC
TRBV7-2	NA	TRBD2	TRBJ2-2	CASNLGAGGNTGELFF	TGTGCCAGCAACCTAGGAGCGGGAGGGAACACCGGGGAGCTGTTTTTT
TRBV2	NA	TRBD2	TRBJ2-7	CASTRTSGAYEQYF	TGTGCCAGCACTAGGACTAGCGGGGCCTACGAGCAGTACTTC
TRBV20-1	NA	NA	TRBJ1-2	CSASQTVRDGYTF	TGCAGTGCTAGTCAGACAGTGCGTGATGGCTACACCTTC
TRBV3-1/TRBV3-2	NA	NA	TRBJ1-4	CASSWGGNNEKLFF	TGTGCCAGCAGCTGGGGCGGAAATAATGAAAAACTGTTTTTT
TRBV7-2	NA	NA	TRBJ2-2	CASSLDSSTGELFF	TGTGCCAGCAGCTTAGACTCGAGCACCGGGGAGCTGTTTTTT
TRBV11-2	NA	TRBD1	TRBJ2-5	CASSSRTGMETQYF	TGTGCCAGCAGCTCTCGGACAGGGATGGAGACCCAGTACTTC
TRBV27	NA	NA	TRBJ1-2	CASSLSGQLYGYTF	TGTGCCAGCAGTTTATCGGGGCAGCTCTATGGCTACACCTTC
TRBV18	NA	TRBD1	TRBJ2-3	CASSPGQGTDTQYF	TGTGCCAGCTCCCCGGGACAGGGCACAGATACGCAGTATTTT
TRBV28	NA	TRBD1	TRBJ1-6	CASSSDRVNSPLHF	TGTGCCAGCAGTTCCGACAGGGTAAATTCACCCCTCCACTTT
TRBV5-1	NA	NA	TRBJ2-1	CASSTGLSDEQFF	TGCGCCAGCAGTACGGGTCTGAGCGATGAGCAGTTCTTC
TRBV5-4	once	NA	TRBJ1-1	CASSLDFQAMNTEAFF	TGTGCCAGCAGCTTGGATTTTCAGGCCATGAACACTGAAGCTTTCTTT
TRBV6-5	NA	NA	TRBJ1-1	CASGRENTEAFF	TGTGCCAGCGGGAGGGAGAACACTGAAGCTTTCTTT
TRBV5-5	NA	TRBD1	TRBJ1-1	CASSLYRGAMNTEAFF	TGTGCCAGCAGCTTGTACAGGGGGGCAATGAACACTGAAGCTTTCTTT
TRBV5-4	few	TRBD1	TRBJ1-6	CASSLETGRNSPLHF	TGTGCCAGCAGCTTGGAGACAGGGAGAAATTCACCCCTCCACTTT
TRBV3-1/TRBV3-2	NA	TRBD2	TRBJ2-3	CASSQMTSPDTQYF	TGTGCCAGCAGCCAAATGACTAGCCCAGATACGCAGTATTTT
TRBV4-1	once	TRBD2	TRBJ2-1	CASSQEFRTRYNEQFF	TGCGCCAGCAGCCAAGAGTTCCGGACTAGATACAATGAGCAGTTCTTC
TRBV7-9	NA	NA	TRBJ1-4	CASSLIGEKLFF	TGTGCCAGCAGCTTAATCGGTGAAAAACTGTTTTTT
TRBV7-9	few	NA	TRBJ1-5	CASSFESNQPQHF	TGTGCCAGCAGCTTCGAGAGCAATCAGCCCCAGCATTTT
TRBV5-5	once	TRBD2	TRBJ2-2	CASSPVPGLAVGELFF	TGTGCCAGCAGCCCGGTCCCGGGACTAGCGGTCGGGGAGCTGTTTTTT
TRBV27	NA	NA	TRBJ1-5	CASSPRRASNQPQHF	TGTGCCAGCAGCCCTCGCCGAGCGAGCAATCAGCCCCAGCATTTT
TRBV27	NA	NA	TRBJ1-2	CASSRRQGYYGYTF	TGTGCCAGCAGCAGAAGGCAGGGCTACTATGGCTACACCTTC
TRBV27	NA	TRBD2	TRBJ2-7	CASSSPASGKNEQYF	TGTGCCAGCAGTTCCCCCGCTAGCGGGAAAAACGAGCAGTACTTC
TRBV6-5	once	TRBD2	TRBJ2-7	CASAGGTPDEQYF	TGTGCCAGCGCGGGGGGCACCCCTGACGAGCAGTACTTC
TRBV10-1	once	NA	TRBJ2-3	CASSGLTGPSTDTQYF	TGCGCCAGCAGTGGATTGACAGGTCCTAGCACAGATACGCAGTATTTT
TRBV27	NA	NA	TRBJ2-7	CATAWRRDAYEQYF	TGTGCCACAGCATGGAGACGGGATGCCTACGAGCAGTACTTC
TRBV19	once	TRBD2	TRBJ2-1	CASTRTSGRGEQFF	TGTGCCAGTACCAGGACTAGCGGGAGGGGTGAGCAGTTCTTC
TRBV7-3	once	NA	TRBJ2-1	CASSSNPSGADNEQFF	TGTGCCAGCAGCTCCAACCCCTCAGGGGCGGACAATGAGCAGTTCTTC
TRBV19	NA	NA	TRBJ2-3	CASSIGLVGRGDTQYF	TGTGCCAGTAGTATCGGCTTGGTCGGGAGAGGAGATACGCAGTATTTT
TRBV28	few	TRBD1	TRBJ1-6	CASSLDRRGSPLHF	TGTGCCAGCAGCTTGGACAGGCGCGGTTCACCCCTCCACTTT
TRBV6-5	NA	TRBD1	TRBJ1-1	CASSRTGPSNTEAFF	TGTGCCAGCAGTCGGACAGGGCCTTCGAACACTGAAGCTTTCTTT
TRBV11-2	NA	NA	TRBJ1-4	CASSPPGKGEKLFF	TGTGCCAGCAGCCCCCCAGGGAAAGGTGAAAAACTGTTTTTT
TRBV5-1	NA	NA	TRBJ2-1	CASSLTPDRQGQFF	TGCGCCAGCAGCTTGACCCCTGACAGGCAAGGGCAGTTCTTC
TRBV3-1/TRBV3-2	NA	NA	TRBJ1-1	CASSQVGGTEAFF	TGTGCCAGCAGCCAAGTTGGAGGGACTGAAGCTTTCTTT
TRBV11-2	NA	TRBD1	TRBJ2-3	CASSLMTGRFLDTDTQYF	TGTGCCAGCAGCTTAATGACAGGGAGATTTCTGGACACAGATACGCAGTATTTT
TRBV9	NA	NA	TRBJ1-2	CASSAERGYGYTF	TGTGCCAGCAGCGCCGAACGCGGCTATGGCTACACCTTC
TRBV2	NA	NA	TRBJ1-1	CASVPGQNTEAFF	TGTGCCAGCGTTCCGGGACAGAACACTGAAGCTTTCTTT
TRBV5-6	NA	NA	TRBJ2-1	CASSTSHEQFF	TGTGCCAGCAGCACTAGCCATGAGCAGTTCTTC